These 28 T cell receptor beta chains were sequenced from one sample in a study of shared clonotypes between healthy human individuals. Only in-frame clones appear in the TCRdb table, and some are missing; sequencing was by immunoSEQ multiplex PCR. In the table there are roughly 1,500,000 clones, about 98% of which are singletons. Sequenced material: naive CD4+ T cells sorted from blood. Subset: CD45RA+ positively selected. Receptors originate from a man aged 25 to 45 in good health.

This clone occurred once. This chain connects TRBV7-6 to TRBJ2-3; 10 bases line up with TRBD1. The CDR3 is made up of 16 amino acids. V trimming: 5 bases; J trimming: 4 bases; junction bases outside the gene matches: 9. Germline lookup yields CDR1 SGHVS and CDR2 FNYEAQ. CDR3 coding DNA: TGTGCCAGCAGCCCTAGTGGACAGGGGGGAGCAGATACGCAGTATTTT. It codes for CASSPSGQGGADTQYF.

This clone was seen only once. The chain links TRBV10-3 to TRBJ2-2; D possibly corresponds to TRBD1 (6 bases). The CDR3 is 17 amino acids. Germline assignment: CDR1 ENHRY and CDR2 SYGVKD. Trimming removed 3 bases at V and 4 bases at J, with 18 bases between. This chain's CDR3 is CAISEGSWGRGTGELFF. As DNA, the CDR3 is TGTGCCATCAGTGAAGGGTCATGGGGCAGGGGCACCGGGGAGCTGTTTTTT.

J is TRBJ2-7 and V is TRBV10-2, with 10 bases fitting TRBD1. V trimming: 6 bases; J trimming: 4 bases; junction bases outside the gene matches: 3. CDR3 length: 13 residues. CDR1 is WSHSY, CDR2 SAAADI, per germline. The CDR3 nucleotides read TGCGCCAGCAGGGGGACAGGGGAATACGAGCAGTACTTC. It encodes CASRGTGEYEQYF.

The rearrangement joins TRBV5-1 to TRBJ1-4; 7 positions agree with TRBD1. Germline CDR1 and CDR2: SGHRS and YFSETQ. Trimming at V came to 3 bases and at J to 8 bases, leaving 16 bases not matched to a gene. The CDR3 totals 17 residues. CDR3 region: CASSYEIRGRREEKLFF. CDR3 nucleotide sequence: TGCGCCAGCAGCTACGAAATTAGGGGGCGTCGGGAAGAAAAACTGTTTTTT. The full variable domain, with the rest looked up from reference TRBV5-1 and TRBJ1-4, is KAGVTQTPRYLIKTRGQQVTLSCSPISGHRSVSWYQQTPGQGLQFLFEYFSETQRNKGNFPGRFSGRQFSNSRSEMNVSTLELGDSALYLCASSYEIRGRREEKLFFGSGTQLSVL.

The chain joins TRBV5-1 to TRBJ2-1; possible D gene TRBD1, 6 bases. This CDR3 has 15 residues. Trimming shortened V by 0 bases and J by 3 bases, and 10 bases separated the two germline ends. Per germline, CDR1 SGHRS and CDR2 YFSETQ. DNA for the CDR3: TGCGCCAGCAGCTTGGAAGGACAGAGCTACAATGAGCAGTTCTTC. Its protein product is CASSLEGQSYNEQFF.

The rearrangement uses TRBV7-9 and TRBJ1-1, with 8 bases matching TRBD1. V lost 11 bases, J lost 7 bases, and 15 bases stayed unmatched. The CDR3 covers 14 residues. Germline values: CDR1 SEHNR, CDR2 FQNEAQ (reference sequence). Here the CDR3 reads CADRDMTGVIEAFF. CDR3 nucleotides: TGTGCCGACCGGGATATGACAGGGGTTATTGAAGCTTTCTTT.

The chain couples TRBV11-2 to TRBJ1-3; no clear D. Trimming removed 5 bases at V and 4 bases at J, with 18 bases between. The CDR3 covers 16 residues. The germline gives CDR1 SGHAT, CDR2 FQNNGV. CDR3 bases: TGTGCCAGCAGCCCCATTCACGGTGCTCCGGGAAACACCATATATTTT. Protein sequence: CASSPIHGAPGNTIYF.

The CDR3 loop is CASSLTTGAGAYNEQFF. In DNA form, the CDR3 reads TGTGCCAGCAGCTTAACTACAGGAGCGGGAGCCTACAATGAGCAGTTCTTC. V gene TRBV7-9 combines with J gene TRBJ2-1; 8 bases fit TRBD2. The CDR3 spans 17 residues. J lost 2 bases, V lost 2 bases, and 8 bases had no gene match. From germline, CDR1 is SEHNR and CDR2 FQNEAQ (reference sequence).

The CDR3 loop is CASSPGRDHGTYEQYF. The DNA of the CDR3 is TGTGCCAGCAGCCCAGGTCGGGACCACGGAACCTACGAGCAGTACTTC. The J gene is TRBJ2-7, the V gene TRBV7-8, with D perhaps being TRBD1 or TRBD2 (5 bases each). In germline, CDR1 is SGHVS, CDR2 FQNEAQ. This CDR3 has 16 amino acids. The V and J ends lost 5 bases and 2 bases respectively, with 19 bases between them.

This rearrangement joins TRBV30 to TRBJ1-1; D is unresolved. The V end was cut by 0 bases, the J end by 3 bases, with 5 bases between. There are 12 residues in the CDR3. Germline CDR1 and CDR2: GTSNPN and SVGIG (reference sequence). The CDR3 DNA follows: TGTGCCTGGAGTGTGGAGGACACTGAAGCTTTCTTT. It specifies CAWSVEDTEAFF. The whole variable domain, remainder taken from reference TRBV30 and TRBJ1-1, is SQTIHQWPATLVQPVGSPLSLECTVEGTSNPNLYWYRQAAGRGLQLLFYSVGIGQISSEVPQNLSASRPQDRQFILSSKKLLLSDSGFYLCAWSVEDTEAFFGQGTRLTVV.

V is TRBV7-8 and J is TRBJ1-1; no clear D gene. Trimming took off 0 bases at V and 6 bases at J, with 17 bases between the two ends. The CDR3 spans 16 residues. The germline CDR1 and CDR2 sequences are SGHVS and FQNEAQ. The CDR3 region is CASSLAPTRGIAEAFF. The CDR3 coding sequence is TGTGCCAGCAGCTTAGCCCCCACCCGAGGTATCGCTGAAGCTTTCTTT.

In nucleotides, the CDR3 is TGCGCCAGCAGCGTTGGGACAGCGGTTACCTACGAGCAGTACTTC. This encodes CASSVGTAVTYEQYF. The chain links TRBV5-1 to TRBJ2-7; TRBD1 matches 7 bases. The germline V gene encodes CDR1 SGHRS and CDR2 YFSETQ. The CDR3 is 15 residues long. J lost 2 bases, V lost 4 bases, and 9 bases had no gene match.

This chain links TRBV10-3 with TRBJ1-5; 12 nucleotides align to TRBD1. Germline-derived CDR1 and CDR2 are ENHRY and SYGVKD. J lost 1 base, V lost 10 bases, and 5 bases had no gene match. There are 15 residues in the CDR3. CDR3 amino acids: CATGTGGMSNQPQHF. The CDR3 DNA reads as TGTGCCACAGGGACAGGGGGCATGAGCAATCAGCCCCAGCATTTT.

In this sample, this clone turned up once. The chain couples TRBV2 to TRBJ1-5; D may be TRBD1 (5 bases). The CDR3 consists of 14 residues. Germline V gene data show CDR1 as SNHLY and CDR2 as FYNNEI. Trimming stripped 5 bases from V and 4 bases from J, with 12 bases between. This CDR3 reads CASSLGTANQPQHF. The DNA for the CDR3 is TGTGCCAGCAGTTTAGGGACCGCGAATCAGCCCCAGCATTTT.

Concerning this clone itself: This same CDR3 is encoded by further DNA sequences in the sample. J is TRBJ1-5 and V is TRBV6-5, with 8 nucleotides matching TRBD1. This CDR3 has 12 residues. The J segment lost 5 bases and the V segment lost 6 bases, leaving 0 bases of the junction unmatched. Per the germline V gene, CDR1 is MNHEY and CDR2 is SVGAGI. CDR3 DNA sequence: TGTGCCAGCAGACAGGGGGATCAGCCCCAGCATTTT. Its translation: CASRQGDQPQHF.

The chain combines TRBV6-6 with TRBJ2-1; D is perhaps TRBD2 (5 bases). V was trimmed by 6 bases and J by 3 bases, leaving 9 bases between them. This CDR3 is built from 13 residues. In germline, CDR1 is MNHNY, CDR2 SVGAGI (reference sequence). CDR3 region: CASRSGFYNEQFF. The CDR3 region has the DNA TGTGCCAGCAGGAGCGGATTCTACAATGAGCAGTTCTTC.

The DNA of the CDR3 is TGCGCCAGCACCTATTATCCGGGACAGGGGGTCGAGCAGTACTTC. Amino acid sequence: CASTYYPGQGVEQYF. The chain is built from TRBV5-1 and TRBJ2-7; TRBD1 aligns across 11 bases. Germline V gene sequence: CDR1 SGHRS, CDR2 YFSETQ. V shed 6 bases, J shed 6 bases, and the junction held 11 bases outside the gene matches. The CDR3 totals 15 residues. The entire variable domain, with the rest obtained from reference TRBV5-1 and TRBJ2-7, is as follows: KAGVTQTPRYLIKTRGQQVTLSCSPISGHRSVSWYQQTPGQGLQFLFEYFSETQRNKGNFPGRFSGRQFSNSRSEMNVSTLELGDSALYLCASTYYPGQGVEQYFGPGTRLTVT.

V is TRBV1 and J is TRBJ2-1; the D call of TRBD2 is as the table states it, not checked on the DNA. TRBV1 is labeled a pseudogene. This CDR3 spans 14 amino acids. CDR3 nucleotide sequence: TGCACCAACCTCAGACTAGCGGGGGACAATGAGCAGTTCTTC. Protein sequence: CTNLRLAGDNEQFF.

V is TRBV9 and J is TRBJ2-3, with 11 bases identical to TRBD2. J gave up 6 bases and V 0 bases, and 24 bases lay outside the gene matches. The CDR3 is 22 residues long. Germline V CDR1 and CDR2: SGDLS, YYNGEE. The CDR3 DNA reads as TGTGCCAGCAGCGTAGCCCCGATGCGGGGGGTGGGACTAGCGGAGAACTGGGATACGCAGTATTTT. Protein product: CASSVAPMRGVGLAENWDTQYF.

Only one count was recorded for this clone. V gene TRBV25-1 combines with J gene TRBJ1-3; 9 nucleotides align to TRBD1. Germline trimming cut 1 base from V and 10 bases from J; bases unmatched to any gene: 5. Germline V gives CDR1 MGHDK, CDR2 SYGVNS. The CDR3 extends over 14 amino acids. The CDR3 sequence is CASSEWTGERTIYF. The CDR3 DNA is TGTGCCAGCAGTGAATGGACAGGGGAAAGAACCATATATTTT.

This sequence joins TRBV7-9 and TRBJ2-5; D is uncertain. In germline, CDR1 is SEHNR, CDR2 FQNEAQ (reference sequence). The CDR3 has 13 amino acids. The V end was cut by 5 bases, the J end by 5 bases, with 12 bases between. CDR3 amino acids: CASSPDPPETQYF. The CDR3 DNA reads TGTGCCAGCAGCCCCGACCCTCCCGAGACCCAGTACTTC.

About this clone: Other nucleotide sequences from this sample produce the same CDR3. J is TRBJ2-7 and V is TRBV18, with 10 bases aligning to TRBD2. The CDR3 has 14 residues. Losses at the gene ends were 6 bases for V and 3 bases for J; bases not matched to a gene: 5. Germline values: CDR1 KGHSH, CDR2 LQKENI. The CDR3 nucleotides read TGTGCCAGCTCGCCCGGGACTAGCGACTACGAGCAGTACTTC. Amino acids: CASSPGTSDYEQYF.

The chain is built from TRBV18 and TRBJ1-4; tentatively, D is TRBD1 (5 bases). The CDR3 runs to 14 residues. Trimming removed 3 bases at V and 5 bases at J, with 10 bases between. CDR1 KGHSH and CDR2 LQKENI come from the germline V gene. In DNA form, the CDR3 reads TGTGCCAGCTCACCGCATACAGGAAATGAAAAACTGTTTTTT. This codes for CASSPHTGNEKLFF.

The chain combines TRBV18 with TRBJ1-6, with D possibly being TRBD1 (6 bases). The V gene lost 3 bases and the J gene lost 5 bases, with 11 bases spanning the gap. The CDR3 is made up of 15 amino acids. Germline CDR1 is KGHSH and CDR2 is LQKENI. CDR3 bases: TGTGCCAGCTCACCGAAGGGGGTGAATAATTCACCCCTCCACTTT. Protein: CASSPKGVNNSPLHF.

This sequence joins TRBV28 and TRBJ2-1; perhaps TRBD2 as D (5 bases). The germline V and J ends were trimmed by 6 bases and 6 bases, with 12 bases remaining between them. Germline assignment: CDR1 MDHEN and CDR2 SYDVKM. The CDR3 spans 13 residues. The CDR3 nucleotides read TGTGCCAGCAGATCGACTATCCCCAATGAGCAGTTCTTC. Its protein product is CASRSTIPNEQFF.

The J gene is TRBJ1-4, the V gene TRBV27, with 7 positions matching TRBD1. Germline V gives CDR1 MNHEY, CDR2 SMNVEV (reference sequence). This CDR3 is built from 15 residues. The junction had 8 bases not matched to a gene; V was cut back by 5 bases and J by 5 bases. CDR3 sequence reads: CASSHGQAWNEKLFF. The CDR3 DNA is TGTGCCAGCAGTCACGGACAGGCCTGGAATGAAAAACTGTTTTTT.

The genes are TRBV11-2 and TRBJ2-5; perhaps TRBD1 as D (5 bases). Trimming left V 2 bases short and J 4 bases short, with 14 bases between. Germline values: CDR1 SGHAT, CDR2 FQNNGV. The CDR3 spans 15 residues. The CDR3 loop reads CASSLLGRVVETQYF. Written as DNA, the CDR3 is TGTGCCAGCAGCTTATTGGGCAGGGTAGTAGAGACCCAGTACTTC.

V gene TRBV28 combines with J gene TRBJ1-5; D gene ambiguous. In germline, CDR1 is MDHEN, CDR2 SYDVKM. Trimming took 6 bases from V and 0 from J, leaving 18 bases between them. There are 17 residues in the CDR3. DNA of the CDR3: TGTGCCAGCAGCTATGGTGCCGGATTACATAGCAATCAGCCCCAGCATTTT. This translates into CASSYGAGLHSNQPQHF.